The rows below give T cell receptor beta chains drawn from one sample of a study of control samples from healthy donors and cancer patients. This table comes from immunoSEQ multiplex PCR, and its TCRdb copy is limited to in-frame clones, with some not included. Of about 71,000 clones listed, about 90% are singletons. What was sequenced was PBMCs. These receptors were obtained from a man in his fifties or sixties with lung cancer. Both conserved end residues are part of each CDR3. The order of the fields is J gene, V gene, CDR3 protein.

J gene: TRBJ2-3
V gene: TRBV5-5
CDR3 protein: CASSSPSRAADTQYF

J gene: TRBJ2-3
V gene: TRBV2
CDR3 protein: CASRTDLYVTDTQYF

J gene: TRBJ2-7
V gene: TRBV27
CDR3 protein: CASSLQVGDEQYF

J gene: TRBJ1-5
V gene: TRBV7-9
CDR3 protein: CASAAGFSNQPQHF

J gene: TRBJ1-1
V gene: TRBV7-2
CDR3 protein: CASSLNKAGGTEAFF

J gene: TRBJ1-1
V gene: TRBV6-2/TRBV6-3
CDR3 protein: CASSRRDSDTEAFF

J gene: TRBJ2-3
V gene: TRBV7-3
CDR3 protein: CASSFRAGDGTDTQYF

J gene: TRBJ1-2
V gene: TRBV29-1
CDR3 protein: CSVKTRTGNGYTF

J gene: TRBJ1-5
V gene: TRBV7-2
CDR3 protein: CASSFQGNQPQHF

J gene: TRBJ1-4
V gene: TRBV18
CDR3 protein: CASSQGSRVEKLFF

J gene: TRBJ2-2
V gene: TRBV5-1
CDR3 protein: CASSPAFFQGGTGELFF

J gene: TRBJ2-2
V gene: TRBV7-9
CDR3 protein: CASSFPPRQLSTGELFF

J gene: TRBJ1-3
V gene: TRBV3-1/TRBV3-2
CDR3 protein: CASSQAVTGNTIYF

J gene: TRBJ1-2
V gene: TRBV6-5
CDR3 protein: CANSYGTRGHYGYTF

J gene: TRBJ2-2
V gene: TRBV24-1
CDR3 protein: CATSGQGGSTGELFF

J gene: TRBJ1-1
V gene: TRBV7-3
CDR3 protein: CASSYDPNTEAFF

J gene: TRBJ2-2
V gene: TRBV7-3
CDR3 protein: CASSPFRGGNTGELFF

J gene: TRBJ2-1
V gene: TRBV7-3
CDR3 protein: CASSARQRSSYNEQFF

J gene: TRBJ2-5
V gene: TRBV5-1
CDR3 protein: CASSRASTERETQYF

J gene: TRBJ1-2
V gene: TRBV19
CDR3 protein: CASSIPTGGDGYTF

J gene: TRBJ1-2
V gene: TRBV15
CDR3 protein: CATSREPGTFDGYTF

J gene: TRBJ1-2
V gene: TRBV10-3
CDR3 protein: CAISESLVYGYTF

J gene: TRBJ1-1
V gene: TRBV29-1
CDR3 protein: CSAARQLGDTEAFF

J gene: TRBJ1-2
V gene: TRBV6-6
CDR3 protein: CASSPGGNYGYTF

J gene: TRBJ2-5
V gene: TRBV7-9
CDR3 protein: CASSLVGTAQETQYF

J gene: TRBJ1-5
V gene: TRBV6-1
CDR3 protein: CASSEASPLSQPQHF

J gene: TRBJ1-1
V gene: TRBV20-1
CDR3 protein: CSHNTEAFF

J gene: TRBJ1-6
V gene: TRBV30
CDR3 protein: CAWSSTDRTYNSPLHF

J gene: TRBJ1-2
V gene: TRBV5-1
CDR3 protein: CASSLGERDYGYTF

J gene: TRBJ2-7
V gene: TRBV5-5
CDR3 protein: CASSFLGQGYEQYF

J gene: TRBJ1-1
V gene: TRBV6-5
CDR3 protein: CASHSGGQGDTEAFF

J gene: TRBJ2-5
V gene: TRBV3-1/TRBV3-2
CDR3 protein: CASSQDRPGVRQETQYF

J gene: TRBJ2-7
V gene: TRBV4-1
CDR3 protein: CASSQVTGALTYEQYF

J gene: TRBJ1-4
V gene: TRBV7-2
CDR3 protein: CASSFRVDEKLFF

J gene: TRBJ2-3
V gene: TRBV5-1
CDR3 protein: CASSGDSGISTDTQYF

J gene: TRBJ1-3
V gene: TRBV9
CDR3 protein: CASSESYSGTGNTIYF

J gene: TRBJ1-4
V gene: TRBV7-9
CDR3 protein: CASSLLGGGEKLFF

J gene: TRBJ1-6
V gene: TRBV7-8
CDR3 protein: CASSPRQGRNSPLHF

J gene: TRBJ2-3
V gene: TRBV7-2
CDR3 protein: CASSRGLPRDTQYF

J gene: TRBJ1-6
V gene: TRBV27
CDR3 protein: CASTTGTAYSPLHF

J gene: TRBJ2-1
V gene: TRBV6-5
CDR3 protein: CASKRTAVGNEQFF

J gene: TRBJ1-3
V gene: TRBV30
CDR3 protein: CAWSLGVSGNTIYF

J gene: TRBJ1-3
V gene: TRBV9
CDR3 protein: CASSVQSSGNTIYF

J gene: TRBJ2-3
V gene: TRBV23-1
CDR3 protein: CASSQSSGLSGDTQYF

J gene: TRBJ2-2
V gene: TRBV7-3
CDR3 protein: CASSSGQSWGTGELFF

J gene: TRBJ1-5
V gene: TRBV4-1
CDR3 protein: CASSQVGDSNQPQHF